The clone carrying this TCR beta chain came up a few times. Its specificity is unknown. This record comes from a study of T cells after yellow fever vaccination. Study conclusions and caveats: Boosting was followed by the reappearance of most primary-vaccination clones (just under 98% CD4, more than 70% CD8). A faster peak, day 5 versus 15, was reached by the weaker secondary response.

MiXCR was run by TCRdb on the 5' RACE reads, yielding one entry per CDR3 protein. Here the sample spans roughly 300,000 distinct CDR3 sequences, roughly 8.4% being singletons. V was cut by 4 bases and J by 3 bases, with 13 bases left in between. This CDR3 is built from 14 residues. Per the germline V gene, CDR1 is MGHRA and CDR2 is YSYEKL. Sample: PBMCs, taken roughly seven weeks after the first yellow fever vaccination. This chain links TRBV4-1 with TRBJ2-7; a weak D match, TRBD2 (6 bases). This TCR was sampled from a man in his late teens or twenties who received the YFV17D yellow fever vaccine. In nucleotides, the CDR3 is TGCGCCAGCAGCCGTGGAGTAGCGGACTACGAGCAGTACGTC. It specifies CASSRGVADYEQYV.